The rows below give T cell receptor beta chains drawn from one sample of a study of T cells after yellow fever vaccination. TCRdb itself ran the 5' RACE reads through MiXCR, one entry per CDR3 protein. The sample records fewer than 350,000 distinct CDR3 sequences, 8.5% to 9% being singletons. Sequenced material: PBMCs, taken on the day of the first yellow fever vaccination. These receptors were collected from a man between 18 and 35 years old who received the YFV17D yellow fever vaccine. The CDR3 runs from the conserved cysteine through the conserved F or W. A D gene is named only where the DNA matches it firmly. A row's size may be missing; if present it is once, few, many or a size class.

size | J | D | V | DNA | CDR3
- | TRBJ1-2 | - | TRBV5-4 | TGTGCCAGCAGCCGCTCGGCCGGGACCTATGGCTACACCTTC | CASSRSAGTYGYTF
few | TRBJ2-5 | - | TRBV19 | TGTGCCAGTAGTTACCGAGGGACGGTCGAGACCCAGTACTTC | CASSYRGTVETQYF
few | TRBJ2-3 | TRBD2 | TRBV18 | TGTGCCAGCTCAGGGGACTACCTAAGCACAGATACGCAGTATTTT | CASSGDYLSTDTQYF
- | TRBJ2-1 | - | TRBV27 | TGTGCCAGCAGTTTATCGTGGGGACCTGAGCAGTTCTTC | CASSLSWGPEQFF
many | TRBJ1-1 | - | TRBV12-3/TRBV12-4 | TGTGCCAGCAGTTTCTATACCACTGAAGCTTTCTTT | CASSFYTTEAFF
few | TRBJ1-5 | - | TRBV19 | TGTGCCACAGCGGGACACTATAGCAATCAGCCCCAGCATTTT | CATAGHYSNQPQHF
few | TRBJ1-5 | - | TRBV20-1 | TGCAGTGCTAGAGGCAGGGGCCCCAGCAATCAGCCCCAGCATTTT | CSARGRGPSNQPQHF
many | TRBJ1-1 | TRBD1 | TRBV5-1 | TGCGCCAGCAGCATCGGACAGGGATGGGATGAAGCTTTCTTT | CASSIGQGWDEAFF
many | TRBJ2-5 | - | TRBV29-1 | TGCAGCGCGGGGCCTCAAGAGACCCAGTACTTC | CSAGPQETQYF
few | TRBJ1-1 | - | TRBV19 | TGTGCCAGTAGTCCCAATACGAGAGTTAACACTGAAGCTTTCTTT | CASSPNTRVNTEAFF
few | TRBJ2-1 | - | TRBV19 | TGTGCCAGTAATAAGAACAGGGTCCATGAGCAGTTCTTC | CASNKNRVHEQFF
- | TRBJ2-5 | - | TRBV7-2 | TGTGCCAGCAGCTTAGGGGCGGCTCCAGAGACCCAGTACTTC | CASSLGAAPETQYF
few | TRBJ2-5 | TRBD2 | TRBV7-2 | TGTGCCAGCAGCTTAGCCTGGACTAGCGTAGGGACCCAGTACTTC | CASSLAWTSVGTQYF
- | TRBJ2-3 | TRBD2 | TRBV12-3/TRBV12-4 | TGTGCCAGCACCCTGACTAGCGGGACCACCACGGATACGCAGTATTTT | CASTLTSGTTTDTQYF
many | TRBJ2-3 | TRBD1 | TRBV7-2 | TGTGCCAGCAGCTTAGGGGGACAGGGAGGGACAGATACGCAGTATTTT | CASSLGGQGGTDTQYF
- | TRBJ2-5 | - | TRBV5-4 | TGTGCCAGCAGTTCGGGAAACAGGGTGGAGACCCAGTACTTC | CASSSGNRVETQYF
- | TRBJ2-5 | TRBD1 | TRBV29-1 | TGCAGCGTCGTTACAGGGGCGGCGGAGACCCAGTACTTC | CSVVTGAAETQYF
- | TRBJ2-1 | TRBD1 | TRBV4-3 | TGCGCCAGCAGCCAAGAGGGACAGGGAGACAATGAGCAGTTCTTC | CASSQEGQGDNEQFF
- | TRBJ1-2 | TRBD1 | TRBV5-1 | TGCGCCAGCACCCGAGGGCCAGGGGGCCGATATGGCTACACCTTC | CASTRGPGGRYGYTF
few | TRBJ2-3 | - | TRBV14 | TGTGCCAGCAGCCCCTCTGGGGTACTCAAAGATACGCAGTATTTT | CASSPSGVLKDTQYF
many | TRBJ2-3 | TRBD2 | TRBV20-1 | TGCAGTGTTGTTCAGCGGGGGGGCACAGATACGCAGTATTTT | CSVVQRGGTDTQYF
- | TRBJ1-1 | - | TRBV29-1 | TGCAGCGTCGAAGATACGGACAGGAACACTGAAGCTTTCTTT | CSVEDTDRNTEAFF
few | TRBJ1-2 | TRBD1 | TRBV20-1 | TGCAGTGCTCTACAGGGGAACTATGGCTACACCTTC | CSALQGNYGYTF
many | TRBJ1-3 | - | TRBV12-3/TRBV12-4 | TGTGCCAGCAGCCAGACCTACCGCGTATATTTT | CASSQTYRVYF
few | TRBJ2-5 | - | TRBV19 | TGTGCCAGTAGTAGGCGCGACAGGAGGGGAGAGACCCAGTACTTC | CASSRRDRRGETQYF
- | TRBJ2-2 | TRBD1 | TRBV5-1 | TGCGCCAGCAGCGGCCACAGGGGTCCCGGGGAGCTGTTTTTT | CASSGHRGPGELFF
few | TRBJ2-1 | - | TRBV7-2 | TGTGCCAGCAGCTTAGGAGGTGTCCCGAACCTGTTCTTC | CASSLGGVPNLFF
few | TRBJ2-3 | TRBD2 | TRBV12-3/TRBV12-4 | TGTGCCAGCAGTTTGGGTCCAGCGGGGGGGCAGGCAGATACGCAGTATTTT | CASSLGPAGGQADTQYF
few | TRBJ1-1 | TRBD1 | TRBV11-3 | TGTGCCACCTTTCTGGACAGGGTGTTTTCTGAAGCTTTCTTT | CATFLDRVFSEAFF
few | TRBJ2-5 | TRBD1 | TRBV4-3 | TGCGCCAGCAGCCAACACTTGGGACAGGAACTACAAGAGACCCAGTACTTC | CASSQHLGQELQETQYF
- | TRBJ2-7 | - | TRBV4-2 | TGTGCCAGCAGCCAAGTCGGGGTTTCCTACGAGCAGTACTTC | CASSQVGVSYEQYF
many | TRBJ2-7 | TRBD1 | TRBV7-8 | TGTGCCAGCAGCTTTCTCCCGGGACAGGGGACCTACGAGCAGTACTTC | CASSFLPGQGTYEQYF